Listed below are T cell receptor beta chains from one sample, sequenced in a study of immune heterogeneity within non-small cell lung tumors. Using its own MiXCR run on the multiplex PCR reads, TCRdb lists one record per CDR3 protein. The sample holds around 29,000 distinct CDR3 sequences, 28% seen once. The sample comprised lung tumor tissue. The receptors originated from a man in his forties with non-small cell lung cancer. CDR3s include the opening cysteine and the closing phenylalanine or tryptophan. Fields, in order: J gene, V gene, clone size, D gene, CDR3 DNA, CDR3 protein. The D gene is left open where the match is weak. Clone size is shown for a subset of rows, as once, few, many or a class of expanded clone.

J gene: TRBJ2-1; V gene: TRBV27; clone size: few; D gene: -; CDR3 DNA: TGTGCCAGCAGTTTATTGATGTCGGGTGATCGGCGGGGATACAATGAGCAGTTCTTC; CDR3 protein: CASSLLMSGDRRGYNEQFF
J gene: TRBJ1-5; V gene: TRBV15; clone size: many; D gene: TRBD1; CDR3 DNA: TGTGCCACCAGCAAGACAGGGTCCAATCAGCCCCAGCATTTT; CDR3 protein: CATSKTGSNQPQHF
J gene: TRBJ1-3; V gene: TRBV20-1; clone size: many; D gene: TRBD1; CDR3 DNA: TGCAGTGCTAGAGATCCACGCTGGGACAGTGGAAACACCATATATTTT; CDR3 protein: CSARDPRWDSGNTIYF
J gene: TRBJ1-2; V gene: TRBV6-2/TRBV6-3; clone size: many; D gene: -; CDR3 DNA: TGTGCCAGCGGAGATACAGGTTTCTATGGCTACACCTTC; CDR3 protein: CASGDTGFYGYTF
J gene: TRBJ1-2; V gene: TRBV6-1; clone size: many; D gene: TRBD1; CDR3 DNA: TGTGCCAGCAGAACACAGGGGTCGGGCTATGGCTACACCTTC; CDR3 protein: CASRTQGSGYGYTF
J gene: TRBJ2-5; V gene: TRBV5-1; clone size: -; D gene: -; CDR3 DNA: TGCGCCAGCAGCTTGGTGTGGGGAGGTTTCCGGGACGGTCAGCAAGGGACCCAGTACTTC; CDR3 protein: CASSLVWGGFRDGQQGTQYF
J gene: TRBJ2-7; V gene: TRBV5-1; clone size: few; D gene: TRBD1; CDR3 DNA: TGCGCCAGCAGCTTGGAAACGTCCGACAGGGGCTACGAGCAGTACTTC; CDR3 protein: CASSLETSDRGYEQYF
J gene: TRBJ1-6; V gene: TRBV5-8; clone size: many; D gene: -; CDR3 DNA: TGTGCCAGCAGCCCGGCGGGTACTCATAATTCACCCCTCCACTTT; CDR3 protein: CASSPAGTHNSPLHF
J gene: TRBJ1-1; V gene: TRBV20-1; clone size: -; D gene: -; CDR3 DNA: TGCAGTGCTAGAGCCCAGGGTGGAGGTGTGGCTTTCTTT; CDR3 protein: CSARAQGGGVAFF
J gene: TRBJ1-4; V gene: TRBV19; clone size: -; D gene: TRBD1; CDR3 DNA: TGTGCCAGTAAGACAGGGGGCGTCGGACTAGAAAAACTGTATTTT; CDR3 protein: CASKTGGVGLEKLYF
J gene: TRBJ1-4; V gene: TRBV5-1; clone size: many; D gene: TRBD1; CDR3 DNA: TGCGCCAGCAGCTTGGAGGGGACAGGCCAATTTTTT; CDR3 protein: CASSLEGTGQFF
J gene: TRBJ2-7; V gene: TRBV5-6; clone size: -; D gene: -; CDR3 DNA: TGTGCCAGCAGCCAAGGGTATCCCTCTAGACTATACGAGCAGTACTTC; CDR3 protein: CASSQGYPSRLYEQYF
J gene: TRBJ1-6; V gene: TRBV19; clone size: -; D gene: TRBD1; CDR3 DNA: TGTGCCAGTATTCCTCTCGGACAGGGGGAAAATTCGCCCCTCCACTTT; CDR3 protein: CASIPLGQGENSPLHF
J gene: TRBJ2-2; V gene: TRBV5-6; clone size: few; D gene: TRBD1; CDR3 DNA: TGTGCCAGCAGCTCCCGACAGGGGGCGAACACCGGGGAGCTGTTTTTT; CDR3 protein: CASSSRQGANTGELFF
J gene: TRBJ2-7; V gene: TRBV11-2; clone size: many; D gene: TRBD2; CDR3 DNA: TGTGCCAGCAGCCTGACTAGCGGGAGGTTGAGGGAGCAGTACTTC; CDR3 protein: CASSLTSGRLREQYF
J gene: TRBJ2-2; V gene: TRBV6-6; clone size: many; D gene: -; CDR3 DNA: TGTGCCAGCAGTTACTCGTCTGGGGGCTCCGGGGAGCTGTTTTTT; CDR3 protein: CASSYSSGGSGELFF
J gene: TRBJ2-1; V gene: TRBV20-1; clone size: many; D gene: -; CDR3 DNA: TGCAGTGCGATTAGCGGAGACACCTCCTACAATGAGCAGTTCTTC; CDR3 protein: CSAISGDTSYNEQFF
J gene: TRBJ1-1; V gene: TRBV6-2/TRBV6-3; clone size: many; D gene: -; CDR3 DNA: TGTGCCAGCAGCCCGATGCGGGGTTCAGCTTTCTTT; CDR3 protein: CASSPMRGSAFF
J gene: TRBJ2-1; V gene: TRBV7-9; clone size: few; D gene: -; CDR3 DNA: TGTGCCAGCAGCTTATGGTCAGGGAGGAGGAATGAGCAGTTCTTC; CDR3 protein: CASSLWSGRRNEQFF
J gene: TRBJ2-1; V gene: TRBV28; clone size: few; D gene: TRBD2; CDR3 DNA: TGTGCCAGCGGGTCTATAGCGGGAGTAGGTAATGAGCAGTTCTTC; CDR3 protein: CASGSIAGVGNEQFF
J gene: TRBJ1-1; V gene: TRBV4-2; clone size: -; D gene: TRBD1; CDR3 DNA: TGTGCCAGCAGCCAAGGACAGGGATCGAACACTGAAGCTTTCTTT; CDR3 protein: CASSQGQGSNTEAFF
J gene: TRBJ1-1; V gene: TRBV30; clone size: once; D gene: -; CDR3 DNA: TGTGCCTGGACGAAGGAGATGAACACTGAAGCTTTCTTT; CDR3 protein: CAWTKEMNTEAFF
J gene: TRBJ2-5; V gene: TRBV25-1; clone size: -; D gene: -; CDR3 DNA: TGTGCCAGCAGTGAATATCGAAGCGGCGGGCGGGGAGCCCAAGAGACCCAGTACTTC; CDR3 protein: CASSEYRSGGRGAQETQYF
J gene: TRBJ1-3; V gene: TRBV3-1; clone size: -; D gene: TRBD1; CDR3 DNA: TGTGCCAGCAGCCAAGGGACAGGGGGCTCGTCCGGAAACACCATATATTTT; CDR3 protein: CASSQGTGGSSGNTIYF
J gene: TRBJ2-3; V gene: TRBV29-1; clone size: -; D gene: TRBD2; CDR3 DNA: TGCAGCGTCGGGACTAGCGGAGATACGCAGTATTTT; CDR3 protein: CSVGTSGDTQYF
J gene: TRBJ2-3; V gene: TRBV7-6; clone size: -; D gene: -; CDR3 DNA: TGTGCCAGCAGCTTAAGTAGCGTAGCAGATACGCAGTATTTT; CDR3 protein: CASSLSSVADTQYF
J gene: TRBJ2-1; V gene: TRBV7-6; clone size: -; D gene: -; CDR3 DNA: TGTGCCAGCAGCTTACGGGGCGATGAGCAGTTCTTC; CDR3 protein: CASSLRGDEQFF
J gene: TRBJ1-1; V gene: TRBV28; clone size: -; D gene: TRBD1; CDR3 DNA: TGTGCCAGCAGCCAACAGACAGGGTGGGGTGAAGCTTTCTTT; CDR3 protein: CASSQQTGWGEAFF